This section outlines one T cell receptor (beta chain) sequence together with its context. This entry comes from a study of shared clonotypes between healthy human individuals. Sequencing used immunoSEQ multiplex PCR; TCRdb keeps in-frame clones, though not all of them. The sample includes some 470,000 clones, around 80% of them seen just once. Without sorting, samples used approximately 99 million PBMCs for genomic DNA. The CDR3 sequence is 16 residues long. Per the germline V gene, CDR1 is MNHEY and CDR2 is SMNVEV (reference sequence). The ends were cut back, 5 bases at V and 5 bases at J, with 19 bases in the middle.

Sequencing was performed on PBMCs. The source is a woman between 40 and 50 years old in good health. Some clones in this sample may be carry-over from other donors' samples. V and J are TRBV27 and TRBJ2-1; perhaps TRBD1 as D (5 bases). This chain's CDR3 is CASSPMEQVFHNEQFF. CDR3 coding DNA: TGTGCCAGCAGTCCAATGGAACAGGTATTCCACAATGAGCAGTTCTTC.